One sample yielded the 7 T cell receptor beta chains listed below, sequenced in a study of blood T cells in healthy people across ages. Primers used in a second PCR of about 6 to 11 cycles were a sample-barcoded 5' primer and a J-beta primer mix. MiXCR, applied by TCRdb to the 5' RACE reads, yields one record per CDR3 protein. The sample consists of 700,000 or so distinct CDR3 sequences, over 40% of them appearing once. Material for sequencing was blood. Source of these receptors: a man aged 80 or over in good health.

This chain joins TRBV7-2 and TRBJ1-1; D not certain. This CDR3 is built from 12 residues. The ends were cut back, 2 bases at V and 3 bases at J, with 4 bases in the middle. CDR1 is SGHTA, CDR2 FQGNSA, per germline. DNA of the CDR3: TGTGCCAGCAGCTTATGGCACACTGAAGCTTTCTTT. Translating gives CASSLWHTEAFF.

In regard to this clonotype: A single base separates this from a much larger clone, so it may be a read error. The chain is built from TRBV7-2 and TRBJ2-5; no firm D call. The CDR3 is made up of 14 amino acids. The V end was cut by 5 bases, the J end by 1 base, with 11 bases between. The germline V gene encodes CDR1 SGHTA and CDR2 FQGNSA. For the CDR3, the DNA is TGTGCCAGCAGCGTAGAAGCCTTCCAAGAGACCCAGTACTTC. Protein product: CASSVEAFQETQYF.

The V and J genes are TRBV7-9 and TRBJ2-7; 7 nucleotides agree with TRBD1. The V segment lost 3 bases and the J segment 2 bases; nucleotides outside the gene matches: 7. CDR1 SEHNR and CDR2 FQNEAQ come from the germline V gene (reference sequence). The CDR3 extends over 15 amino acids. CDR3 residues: CASSLKTGRAYEQYF. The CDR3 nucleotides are TGTGCCAGCAGCTTGAAGACAGGGCGGGCCTACGAGCAGTACTTC.

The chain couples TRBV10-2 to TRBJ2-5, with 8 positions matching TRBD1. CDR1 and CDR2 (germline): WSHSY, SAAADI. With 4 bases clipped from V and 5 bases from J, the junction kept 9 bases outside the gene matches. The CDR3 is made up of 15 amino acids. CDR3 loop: CASSGIQGVWETQYF. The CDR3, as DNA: TGCGCCAGCAGTGGGATACAGGGGGTTTGGGAGACCCAGTACTTC.

CDR3 region: CASSLSWRSYEQYF. The CDR3, as DNA: TGTGCCAGCAGCTTAAGTTGGCGCTCCTACGAGCAGTACTTC. This chain uses TRBV7-2 with TRBJ2-7; D is ambiguous. The CDR3 contains 14 residues. Trimming left V 2 bases short and J 0 bases short, with 8 bases between. Germline-derived CDR1 and CDR2 are SGHTA and FQGNSA.

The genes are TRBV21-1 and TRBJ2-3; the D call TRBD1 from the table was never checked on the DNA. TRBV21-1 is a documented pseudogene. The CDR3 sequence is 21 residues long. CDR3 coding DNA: TGTGCCAGCAGCAAAGAGGGTACGAAATATCCGTGGGACAGGGCTAAAGATACGCAGTATTTT. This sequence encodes CASSKEGTKYPWDRAKDTQYF.

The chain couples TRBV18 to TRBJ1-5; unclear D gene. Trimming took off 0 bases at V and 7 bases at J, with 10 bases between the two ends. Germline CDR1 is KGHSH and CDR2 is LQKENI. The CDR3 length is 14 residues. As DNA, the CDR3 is TGTGCCAGCTCACCACCGGAGGTGGGGCAGCCCCAGCATTTT. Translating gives CASSPPEVGQPQHF.